The 13 T cell receptor beta chains below were found in one sample sequenced in a study of cytomegalovirus exposure and HLA in healthy donors. The PCR made use of 60 Vbeta and 13 Jbeta primers. This table comes from immunoSEQ multiplex PCR, and its TCRdb copy is limited to in-frame clones, with some not included. The table lists 60,000 to 70,000 clones, just over 75% of them singletons. Specimen: PBMCs. Receptor source: a man aged 45-65 years in good health and CMV-seronegative.

The V gene is TRBV5-6, the J gene TRBJ1-5; D unclear. CDR1 is SGHDT and CDR2 is YYEEEE in the germline V gene. This CDR3 is 16 amino acids long. Deletions cut 6 bases from V and 2 bases from J, with 18 bases between. The CDR3 spells CASTLWRVSGNQPQHF. Written as DNA, the CDR3 is TGTGCCAGCACCTTATGGAGGGTTAGTGGCAATCAGCCCCAGCATTTT.

V and J are TRBV7-2 and TRBJ1-5; D is unclear. Trimming left V 5 bases short and J 5 bases short, with 10 bases between. The germline V gene has CDR1 SGHTA and CDR2 FQGNSA. This CDR3 comprises 13 residues. CDR3 sequence: CASSIPPYQPQHF. The CDR3 DNA follows: TGTGCCAGCAGCATCCCCCCTTATCAGCCCCAGCATTTT.

The CDR3 loop is CASSWGGPYGYTF. The CDR3 DNA sequence: TGTGCCAGCAGTTGGGGAGGACCCTATGGCTACACCTTC. This rearrangement joins TRBV28 to TRBJ1-2; no definite D call. V lost 4 bases, J lost 4 bases, and 10 bases lay in between. The CDR3 is made up of 13 amino acids. The V gene's germline CDR1 is MDHEN and CDR2 SYDVKM.

The chain uses TRBV10-3 and TRBJ2-1; D is uncertain. Deletions cut 3 bases from V and 4 bases from J, with 16 bases between. The germline CDR1 and CDR2 sequences are ENHRY and SYGVKD. This CDR3 has 16 residues. The CDR3 sequence is CAISETENNIYNEQFF. The CDR3 DNA reads as TGTGCCATCAGTGAAACAGAAAATAACATTTACAATGAGCAGTTCTTC.

Points on this clone: Other DNA sequences from this sample encode an identical CDR3 as well. This chain links TRBV5-6 with TRBJ2-7; no clear D. Germline-derived CDR1 and CDR2 are SGHDT and YYEEEE. The CDR3 has 13 residues. The V and J ends lost 4 bases and 3 bases respectively, with 11 bases between them. For the CDR3, the DNA is TGTGCCAGCAGCCGCCAGGCCCTCTACGAGCAGTACTTC. Translating it yields CASSRQALYEQYF.

The chain couples TRBV7-8 to TRBJ1-1; D is undetermined. V was shortened by 5 bases and J by 6 bases, with 7 bases between the two germline ends. Germline V CDR1 and CDR2: SGHVS, FQNEAQ. This CDR3 has 11 amino acids. The CDR3 coding sequence is TGTGCCAGCAGCGCGAAGTCTGAAGCTTTCTTT. This gives the protein CASSAKSEAFF.

The CDR3 here is CASSRSGSPTNEKLFF. CDR3 DNA sequence: TGTGCCAGCTCACGATCAGGCAGCCCCACTAATGAAAAACTGTTTTTT. The chain recombines TRBV18 with TRBJ1-4; D call uncertain. The CDR3 contains 16 residues. The germline V gene encodes CDR1 KGHSH and CDR2 LQKENI. Trimming took off 4 bases at V and 2 bases at J, with 14 bases between the two ends.

The J gene is TRBJ1-2, the V gene TRBV10-3, with D perhaps matching TRBD1 (6 bases). V gave up 4 bases and J gave up 6 bases, with 12 bases separating them. The germline V gene has CDR1 ENHRY and CDR2 SYGVKD. There are 13 residues in the CDR3. The CDR3 bases are TGTGCCATCAGTGGGACAGCTGTGGATGGCTACACCTTC. Residues: CAISGTAVDGYTF.

V usage is TRBV2 and J usage is TRBJ1-2; weak D call: TRBD1 (6 bases). V lost 1 base, J lost 4 bases, and 10 bases lay in between. The germline V gene has CDR1 SNHLY and CDR2 FYNNEI. CDR3 length equals 14 residues. For the CDR3, the DNA is TGTGCCAGCAGTGAAGAGCAGGGGCCCTATGGCTACACCTTC. Its translation: CASSEEQGPYGYTF.

The V and J genes are TRBV6-6 and TRBJ1-2; no firm D call. There are 14 residues in the CDR3. Germline lookup yields CDR1 MNHNY and CDR2 SVGAGI (reference sequence). V was shortened by 4 bases and J by 10 bases, with 19 bases between the two germline ends. CDR3 region: CASSFVGSYGDYTF. CDR3 nucleotide sequence: TGTGCCAGCAGTTTCGTCGGATCCTATGGAGACTACACCTTC.

The gene calls are TRBV5-1 and TRBJ2-1; D might be TRBD1 (5 bases). Germline CDR1 SGHRS, CDR2 YFSETQ. CDR3 length: 14 amino acids. The germline V and J ends were trimmed by 0 bases and 7 bases, with 11 bases remaining between them. In DNA form, the CDR3 reads TGCGCCAGCAGCTTGGATTCTTGGACAAATGAGCAGTTCTTC. It specifies CASSLDSWTNEQFF.

The chain carries TRBV28 and TRBJ2-7, with 7 bases lining up with TRBD1. V was clipped by 3 bases and J by 5 bases; unmatched bases: 7. The germline V gene has CDR1 MDHEN and CDR2 SYDVKM. The CDR3 is 14 amino acids. CDR3 nucleotide sequence: TGTGCCAGCAGTTTCCTCGCCGGGACAGACGAGCAGTACTTC. Translating it yields CASSFLAGTDEQYF.

V usage is TRBV11-2 and J usage is TRBJ2-7, with 9 bases matching TRBD2. Looked up from germline, CDR1 is SGHAT and CDR2 is FQNNGV. Trimming took 3 bases from V and 2 from J; bases not matched to a gene: 5. This CDR3 has 15 residues. Written as DNA, the CDR3 is TGTGCCAGCAGCTTGGCTAGCGGGATTCCCTACGAGCAGTACTTC. Translating gives CASSLASGIPYEQYF.